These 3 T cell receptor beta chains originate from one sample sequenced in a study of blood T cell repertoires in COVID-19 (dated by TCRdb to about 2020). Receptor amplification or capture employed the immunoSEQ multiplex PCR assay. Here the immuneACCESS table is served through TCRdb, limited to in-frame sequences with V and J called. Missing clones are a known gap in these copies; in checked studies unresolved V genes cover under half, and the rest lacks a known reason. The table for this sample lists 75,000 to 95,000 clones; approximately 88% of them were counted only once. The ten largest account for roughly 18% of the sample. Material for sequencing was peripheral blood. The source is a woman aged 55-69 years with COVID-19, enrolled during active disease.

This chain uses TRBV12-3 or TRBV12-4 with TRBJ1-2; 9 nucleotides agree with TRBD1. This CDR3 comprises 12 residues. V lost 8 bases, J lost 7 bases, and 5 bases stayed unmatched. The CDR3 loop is CASLVTGGGYTF. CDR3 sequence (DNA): TGTGCCAGCCTCGTGACAGGGGGTGGCTACACCTTC.

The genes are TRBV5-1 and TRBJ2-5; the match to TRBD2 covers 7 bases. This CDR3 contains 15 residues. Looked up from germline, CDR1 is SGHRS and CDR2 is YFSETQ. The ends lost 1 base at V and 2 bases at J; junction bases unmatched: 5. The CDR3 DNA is TGCGCCAGCAGCTTGTCTAGCGGCCCACAAGAGACCCAGTACTTC. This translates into CASSLSSGPQETQYF.

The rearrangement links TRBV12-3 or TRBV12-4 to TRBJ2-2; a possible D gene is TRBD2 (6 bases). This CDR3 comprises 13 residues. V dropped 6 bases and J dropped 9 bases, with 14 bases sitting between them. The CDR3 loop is CASRPRAGRELFF. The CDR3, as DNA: TGTGCCAGCAGGCCTCGCGCGGGGCGGGAGCTGTTTTTT.